This TCR beta chain was captured in a study of glioma-infiltrating T cells. For this clonotype: Its cognate antigen is unknown.

Germline assignment: CDR1 SNHLY and CDR2 FYNNEI. There are 14 residues in the CDR3. Trimming shortened V by 9 bases and J by 3 bases, and 15 bases separated the two germline ends. Study-wide results and caveats: Above-expected tissue-blood divergence occurred in all gliomas, most in low-grade ones.

TCR alpha and beta CDR3 regions were amplified from RNA using iRepertoire nested multiplex PCR. TCRdb fed the multiplex PCR reads into MiXCR, producing one record per CDR3 protein. The sample holds 150,000 to 200,000 distinct CDR3 sequences, 30% to 40% seen once. The clonotype was recovered from a human donor with low-grade glioma or glioblastoma, undergoing nonglioma brain surgery, or in good health (not recorded which). Sequencing was carried out using glioma tissue, nonneoplastic brain tissue, or PBMCs (not recorded which). The genes are TRBV2 and TRBJ2-1, with no clear D. CDR3 loop: CASTQENFYNEQFF. CDR3 sequence (DNA): TGTGCCAGTACCCAGGAGAACTTCTACAATGAGCAGTTCTTC.